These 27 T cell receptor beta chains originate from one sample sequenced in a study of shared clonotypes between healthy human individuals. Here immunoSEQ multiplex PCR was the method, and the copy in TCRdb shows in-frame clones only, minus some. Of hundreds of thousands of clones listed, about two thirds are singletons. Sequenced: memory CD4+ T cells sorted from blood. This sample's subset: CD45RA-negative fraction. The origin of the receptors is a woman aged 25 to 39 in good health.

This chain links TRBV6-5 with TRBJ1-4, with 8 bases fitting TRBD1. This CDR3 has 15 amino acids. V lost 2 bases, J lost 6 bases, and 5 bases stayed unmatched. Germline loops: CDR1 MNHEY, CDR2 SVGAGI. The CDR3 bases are TGTGCCAGCAGTTACCTACAGGGGGGAGATGAAAAACTGTTTTTT. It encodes CASSYLQGGDEKLFF.

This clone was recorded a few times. In nucleotides, the CDR3 is TGTGCCAGCTCAATCGTTAGAGATAAAGATACGCAGTATTTT. Translating gives CASSIVRDKDTQYF. V gene TRBV18 combines with J gene TRBJ2-3; D is unclear. V shed 5 bases and J shed 5 bases, with 14 bases lying between them. The CDR3 contains 14 residues. Germline V gene data show CDR1 as KGHSH and CDR2 as LQKENI.

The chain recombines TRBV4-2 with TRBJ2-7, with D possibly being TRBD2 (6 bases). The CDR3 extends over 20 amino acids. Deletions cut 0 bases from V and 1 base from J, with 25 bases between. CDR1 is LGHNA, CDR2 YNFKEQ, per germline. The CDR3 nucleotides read TGTGCCAGCAGCCAAGATCTAGTTCCCGAATCTAGCGTGATTTCCTACGAGCAGTACTTC. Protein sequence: CASSQDLVPESSVISYEQYF.

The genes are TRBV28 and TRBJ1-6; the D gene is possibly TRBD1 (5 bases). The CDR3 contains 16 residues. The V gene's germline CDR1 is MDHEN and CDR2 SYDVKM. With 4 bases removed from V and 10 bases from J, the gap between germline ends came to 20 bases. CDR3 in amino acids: CASSYTASREISPLHF. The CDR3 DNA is TGTGCCAGCAGTTATACCGCCTCCAGGGAAATCTCACCCCTCCACTTT.

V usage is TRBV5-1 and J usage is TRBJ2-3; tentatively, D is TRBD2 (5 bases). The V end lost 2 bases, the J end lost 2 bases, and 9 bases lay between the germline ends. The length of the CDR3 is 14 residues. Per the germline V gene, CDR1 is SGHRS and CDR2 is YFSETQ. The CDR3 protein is CASSLSGDTDTQYF. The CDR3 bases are TGCGCCAGCAGCTTAAGCGGAGACACAGATACGCAGTATTTT.

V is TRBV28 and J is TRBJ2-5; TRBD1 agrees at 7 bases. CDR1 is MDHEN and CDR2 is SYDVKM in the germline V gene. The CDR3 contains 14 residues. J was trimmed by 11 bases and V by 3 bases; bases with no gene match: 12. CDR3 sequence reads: CASSLLSDRAEQYF. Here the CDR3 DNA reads TGTGCCAGCAGTTTGCTGTCAGACAGGGCAGAGCAGTACTTC.

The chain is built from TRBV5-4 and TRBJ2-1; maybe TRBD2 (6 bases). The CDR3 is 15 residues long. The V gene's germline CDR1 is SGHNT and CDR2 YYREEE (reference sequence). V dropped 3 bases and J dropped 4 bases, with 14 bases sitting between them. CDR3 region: CASSYSREMYNEQFF. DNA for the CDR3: TGTGCCAGCAGCTACTCCCGGGAGATGTACAATGAGCAGTTCTTC.

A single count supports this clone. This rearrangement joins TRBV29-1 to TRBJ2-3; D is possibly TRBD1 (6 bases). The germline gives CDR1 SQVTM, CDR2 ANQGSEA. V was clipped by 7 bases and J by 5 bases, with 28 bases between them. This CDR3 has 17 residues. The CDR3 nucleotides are TGCAGCGCCTCTATTCATATTCAGGGGCCCCCGGGAGATACGCAGTATTTT. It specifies CSASIHIQGPPGDTQYF.

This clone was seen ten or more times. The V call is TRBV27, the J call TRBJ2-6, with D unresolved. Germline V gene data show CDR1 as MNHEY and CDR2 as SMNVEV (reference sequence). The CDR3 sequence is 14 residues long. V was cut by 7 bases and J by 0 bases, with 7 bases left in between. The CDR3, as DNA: TGTGCCAGCAACGTGCACTCTGGGGCCAACGTCCTGACTTTC. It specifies CASNVHSGANVLTF.

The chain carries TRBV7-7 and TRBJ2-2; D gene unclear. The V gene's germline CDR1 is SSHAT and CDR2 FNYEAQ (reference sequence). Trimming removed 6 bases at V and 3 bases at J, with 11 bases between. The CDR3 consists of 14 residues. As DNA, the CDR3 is TGTGCCAGCAGGTTAACGGCCGACACCGGGGAGCTGTTTTTT. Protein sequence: CASRLTADTGELFF.

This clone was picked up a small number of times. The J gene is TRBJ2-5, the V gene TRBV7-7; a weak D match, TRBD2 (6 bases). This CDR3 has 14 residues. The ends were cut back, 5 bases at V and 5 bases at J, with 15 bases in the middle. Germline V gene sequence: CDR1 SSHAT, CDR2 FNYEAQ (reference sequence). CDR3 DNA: TGTGCCAGCAGCGCGAGGAGGGGCGCCGAGACCCAGTACTTC. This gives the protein CASSARRGAETQYF.

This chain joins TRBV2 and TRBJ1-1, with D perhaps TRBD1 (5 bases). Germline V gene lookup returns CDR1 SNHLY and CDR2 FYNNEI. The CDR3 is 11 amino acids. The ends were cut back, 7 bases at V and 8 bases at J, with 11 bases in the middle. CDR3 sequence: CASTGDLEAFF. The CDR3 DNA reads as TGTGCCAGCACCGGGGACTTGGAAGCTTTCTTT.

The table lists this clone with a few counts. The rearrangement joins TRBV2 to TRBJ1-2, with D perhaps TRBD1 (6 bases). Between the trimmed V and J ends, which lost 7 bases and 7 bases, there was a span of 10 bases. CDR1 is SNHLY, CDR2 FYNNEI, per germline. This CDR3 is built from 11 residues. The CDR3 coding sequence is TGTGCCAGCACCTCAGGGGTTGGCTACACCTTC. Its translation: CASTSGVGYTF.

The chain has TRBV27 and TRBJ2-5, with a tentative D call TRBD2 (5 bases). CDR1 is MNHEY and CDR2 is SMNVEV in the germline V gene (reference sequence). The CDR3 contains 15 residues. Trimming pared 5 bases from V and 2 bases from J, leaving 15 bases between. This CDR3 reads CASSPSPGSQETQYF. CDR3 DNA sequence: TGTGCCAGCAGTCCCTCTCCGGGAAGTCAAGAGACCCAGTACTTC.

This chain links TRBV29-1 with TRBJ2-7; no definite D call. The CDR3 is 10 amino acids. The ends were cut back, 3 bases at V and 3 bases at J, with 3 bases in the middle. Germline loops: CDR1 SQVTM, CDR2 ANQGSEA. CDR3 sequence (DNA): TGCAGCGTTGAGGACTACGAGCAGTACTTC. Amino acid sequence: CSVEDYEQYF.

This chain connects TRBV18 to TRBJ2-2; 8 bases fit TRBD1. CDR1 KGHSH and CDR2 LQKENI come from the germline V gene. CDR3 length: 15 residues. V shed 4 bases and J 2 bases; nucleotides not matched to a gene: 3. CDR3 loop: CASSHGTGNTGELFF. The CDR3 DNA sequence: TGTGCCAGCTCACATGGGACAGGAAACACCGGGGAGCTGTTTTTT.

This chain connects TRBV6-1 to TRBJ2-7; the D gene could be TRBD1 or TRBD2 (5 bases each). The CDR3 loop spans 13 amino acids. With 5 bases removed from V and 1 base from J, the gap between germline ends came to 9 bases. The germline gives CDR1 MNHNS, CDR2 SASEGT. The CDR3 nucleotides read TGTGCCAGCAGTCGGGACGGTTCCTACGAGCAGTACTTC. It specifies CASSRDGSYEQYF.

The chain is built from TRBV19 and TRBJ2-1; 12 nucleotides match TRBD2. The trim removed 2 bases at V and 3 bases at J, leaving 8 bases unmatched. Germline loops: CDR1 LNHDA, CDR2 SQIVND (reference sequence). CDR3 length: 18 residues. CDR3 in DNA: TGTGCCAGTAGTATATCGGCACTAGCGGGAGGTGTCTACAATGAGCAGTTCTTC. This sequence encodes CASSISALAGGVYNEQFF.

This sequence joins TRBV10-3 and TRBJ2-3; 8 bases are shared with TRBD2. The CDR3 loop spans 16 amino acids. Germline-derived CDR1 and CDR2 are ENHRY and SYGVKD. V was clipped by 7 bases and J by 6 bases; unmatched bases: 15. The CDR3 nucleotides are TGTGCCATCACCAAGGGCGGGACTAGGTCATCGGATACGCAGTATTTT. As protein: CAITKGGTRSSDTQYF.

For the CDR3, the DNA is TGTGCCAGCTCACCAGGCAGCGGGAGGCCCAATGAGCAGTTCTTC. Its translation is CASSPGSGRPNEQFF. The chain couples TRBV18 to TRBJ2-1; TRBD2 matches at 9 bases. Germline V gene sequence: CDR1 KGHSH, CDR2 LQKENI. This CDR3 spans 15 amino acids. With 2 bases clipped from V and 6 bases from J, the junction kept 5 bases outside the gene matches.

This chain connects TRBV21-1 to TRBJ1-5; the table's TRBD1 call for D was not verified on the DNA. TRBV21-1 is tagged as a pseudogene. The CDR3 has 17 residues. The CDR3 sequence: CASSPRDRGRFNQPQHF. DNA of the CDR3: TGTGCCAGCAGCCCCCGGGACAGGGGGCGATTCAATCAGCCCCAGCATTTT.

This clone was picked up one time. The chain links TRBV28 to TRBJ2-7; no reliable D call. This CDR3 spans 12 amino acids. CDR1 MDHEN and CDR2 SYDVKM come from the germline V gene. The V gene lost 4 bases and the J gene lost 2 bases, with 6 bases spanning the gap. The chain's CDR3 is CASSSATYEQYF. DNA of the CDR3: TGTGCCAGCAGTTCGGCTACCTACGAGCAGTACTTC.

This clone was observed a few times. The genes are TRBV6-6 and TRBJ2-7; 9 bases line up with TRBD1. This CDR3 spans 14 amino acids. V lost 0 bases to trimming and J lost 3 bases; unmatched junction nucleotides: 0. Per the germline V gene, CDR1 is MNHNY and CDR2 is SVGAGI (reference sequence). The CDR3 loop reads CASSYSDRGYEQYF. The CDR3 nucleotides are TGTGCCAGCAGTTACTCGGACAGGGGCTACGAGCAGTACTTC.

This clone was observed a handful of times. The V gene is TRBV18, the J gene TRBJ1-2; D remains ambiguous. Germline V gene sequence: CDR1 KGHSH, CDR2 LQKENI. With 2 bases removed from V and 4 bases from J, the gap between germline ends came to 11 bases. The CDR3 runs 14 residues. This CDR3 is CASSPATATYGYTF. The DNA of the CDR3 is TGTGCCAGCTCACCAGCTACCGCCACCTATGGCTACACCTTC. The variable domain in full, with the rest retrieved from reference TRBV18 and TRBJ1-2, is NAGVMQNPRHLVRRRGQEARLRCSPMKGHSHVYWYRQLPEEGLKFMVYLQKENIIDESGMPKERFSAEFPKEGPSILRIQQVVRGDSAAYFCASSPATATYGYTFGSGTRLTVV.

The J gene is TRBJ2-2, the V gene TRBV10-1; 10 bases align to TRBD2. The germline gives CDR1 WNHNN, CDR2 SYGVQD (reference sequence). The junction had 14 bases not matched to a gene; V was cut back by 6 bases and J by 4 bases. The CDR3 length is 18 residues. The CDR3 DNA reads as TGCGCCAGCAGCCCGGCTAGCGGGAGTGATATCAGCACCGGGGAGCTGTTTTTT. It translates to CASSPASGSDISTGELFF.

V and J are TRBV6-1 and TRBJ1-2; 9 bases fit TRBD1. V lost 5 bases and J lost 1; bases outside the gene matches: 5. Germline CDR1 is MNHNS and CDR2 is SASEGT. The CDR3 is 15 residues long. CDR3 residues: CASSHRGPFNYGYTF. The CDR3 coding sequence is TGTGCCAGCAGTCACAGGGGGCCGTTTAACTATGGCTACACCTTC.

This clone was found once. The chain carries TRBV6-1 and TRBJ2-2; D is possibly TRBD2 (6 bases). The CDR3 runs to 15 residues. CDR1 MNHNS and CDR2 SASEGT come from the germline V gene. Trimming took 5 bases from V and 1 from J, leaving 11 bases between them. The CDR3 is CASSQTRLNTGELFF. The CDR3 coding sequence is TGTGCCAGCAGTCAGACTAGGCTGAACACCGGGGAGCTGTTTTTT.